This TCR beta chain came from a study of T cells in Graves' hyperthyroidism and ophthalmopathy. RNA transcripts provided the source from which TCR beta CDR3 regions were amplified. First-round RT-PCR targeting the TCR CDR3 was performed with the HTBI primer set. TCRdb reprocessed the multiplex PCR reads via MiXCR and lists one record per CDR3 protein. The sample holds some 27,000 distinct CDR3 sequences, 45% seen once. There are 13 residues in the CDR3. Trimming took 4 bases from V and 7 from J; bases not matched to a gene: 6. Germline loops: CDR1 KGHSY, CDR2 FQNENV. The sample holds many counts of this clonotype. Its matching antigen is unknown. Overall study findings and caveats: Among thyroid clonotypes expanded above 0.001, most also appeared in blood. It was a median about 7.1 months before onset that the model predicted ophthalmopathy.

The J gene is TRBJ1-2, the V gene TRBV16; the match to TRBD1 covers 7 bases. The sequenced sample consisted of blood. The sequence derives from a woman in her thirties with Graves' hyperthyroidism. CDR3 protein: CASSPSQGGGYTF. The CDR3 DNA reads as TGTGCCAGCAGCCCCAGCCAGGGGGGTGGCTACACCTTC. Filled out from reference TRBV16 and TRBJ1-2, the complete variable domain reads GEEVAQTPKHLVRGEGQKAKLYCAPIKGHSYVFWYQQVLKNEFKFLISFQNENVFDETGMPKERFSAKCLPNSPCSLEIQATKLEDSAVYFCASSPSQGGGYTFGSGTRLTVV.